These 26 T cell receptor beta chains originate from one sample sequenced in a study of tissue T cells after allogeneic stem cell transplantation. Time point indicated: mouse harvest day 7 after allogeneic transplant. Each mouse received 10^7 T-cell-depleted marrow cells plus 10^6 splenic CD5+ T cells by tail vein. The table came from immunoSEQ multiplex PCR; TCRdb's copy has only in-frame clones and leaves some out. The sample consists of approximately 9,000 clones, around 43% of them appearing once. Sequences were obtained from gut tissue. The receptors were gathered from a female BALB/c mouse given C57BL/6 T cells with graft-versus-host disease after an allogeneic hematopoietic cell transplant.

A note on this clone: Here the gene names and germline are mouse. The CDR3 is cut off 1 residue early in the read; its end comes from the germline J gene. This sequence joins TRBV2 and TRBJ1-4; 9 positions match TRBD1. J gave up 7 bases and V 0 bases, and 6 bases lay outside the gene matches. The CDR3 has 16 amino acids. Germline-derived CDR1 and CDR2 are LGHNA and YSYQKL. CDR3 bases read: TGTGCCAGCAGCCAAGAGGGGACAGGGATGGGCGAAAGATTATTT. Translated, it gives CASSQEGTGMGERLF. The full CDR3 reads CASSQEGTGMGERLFF.

Note on this clone: Gene and germline names: mouse. With the read ending 1 residue before the CDR3 end, the germline J gene is used to fill in that end. The J gene is TRBJ2-5, the V gene TRBV26; 9 bases agree with TRBD2. CDR1 and CDR2 (germline): KGHPV, FQNQEV (reference sequence). Trimming at V came to 3 bases and at J to 4 bases, leaving 5 bases not matched to a gene. This CDR3 contains 15 residues. CDR3 bases read: TGTGCCAGCAGTCTCCGACTGGGGGAGAAAGACACCCAGTAC. Protein product: CASSLRLGEKDTQY. The entire CDR3 is CASSLRLGEKDTQYF. Full variable domain (rest looked up from reference TRBV26 and TRBJ2-5): NSKVIQTPRYLVKGQGQKAKMRCIPEKGHPVVFWYQQNKNNEFKFLINFQNQEVLQQIDMTEKRFSAECPSNSPCSLEIQSSEAGDSALYLCASSLRLGEKDTQYFGPGTRLLVL.

Comments on this clone: Gene names and germline refer to mouse. The DNA ends 1 residue before the CDR3 does, and the rest of the CDR3 is filled in from the germline J gene. This chain links TRBV26 with TRBJ1-6, with 7 bases fitting TRBD1. TRBJ1-6 is recorded as an ORF, its role being uncertain. In germline, CDR1 is KGHPV, CDR2 FQNQEV (reference sequence). This CDR3 spans 14 amino acids. V trimming: 5 bases; J trimming: 7 bases; junction bases outside the gene matches: 5. Incomplete CDR3 DNA: TGTGCCAGCAGTTACAGGGGAGGGAATTCGCCCCTCTAC. This translates into CASSYRGGNSPLY. In full, the CDR3 is CASSYRGGNSPLYF.

Worth noting for this clone: These gene names are mouse names. The observed sequence ends 1 residue before the CDR3 terminus, with the missing tail filled in from the germline J gene. This chain connects TRBV12-2 to TRBJ2-7, with 7 bases that match TRBD1. In germline, CDR1 is SGHLS, CDR2 HYDKME. V gave up 0 bases and J gave up 7 bases; unmatched junction bases: 5. CDR3 length: 13 residues. The CDR3 bases that were read are TGTGCCAGCTCTCTCACAGGGGAGGGAGAACAGTAC. Translated: CASSLTGEGEQY. In full, the CDR3 reads CASSLTGEGEQYF.

This clone showed up just a few times. Gene labels here are mouse ones. The observed sequence ends 1 residue before the CDR3 terminus, with the missing tail filled in from the germline J gene. The chain is built from TRBV23 and TRBJ1-4; the table's D call TRBD1 went unverified against the DNA. Germline V lookup: CDR1 KGHTA, CDR2 FQNQQP. The CDR3 consists of 14 residues. CDR3 bases read: TGCTCCAGCAGTCGGACAGGGACCAACGAAAGATTATTT. Its translation: CSSSRTGTNERLF. The complete CDR3 protein is CSSSRTGTNERLFF. Variable domain in full (rest from reference TRBV23 and TRBJ1-4): DAAVTQKPRYLIKMKGQEAEMKCIPEKGHTAVFWYQQKQSKELKFLIYFQNQQPLDQIDMVKERFSAVCPSSSLCSLGIRTCEAEDSALYLCSSSRTGTNERLFFGHGTKLSVL.

To note about this clone: Gene names follow the mouse nomenclature. The CDR3 goes on 1 residue after the read ends, and that part is filled in from the germline J gene. The rearrangement uses TRBV3 and TRBJ2-3; 10 bases match TRBD2. The trim removed 4 bases at V and 2 bases at J, leaving 3 bases unmatched. The CDR3 has 15 residues. CDR1 is SNHLY, CDR2 FYNGKV, per germline (reference sequence). CDR3 in amino acids: CASSSGTGVAETLYF. The sequenced part of the CDR3 DNA is TGTGCCAGCAGCTCCGGGACTGGGGTTGCAGAAACGCTGTAT. The full variable domain, with the rest looked up from reference TRBV3 and TRBJ2-3, is GPKVLQIPSHQIIDMGQMVTLNCDPVSNHLYFYWYKQILGQQMEFLVNFYNGKVMEKSKLFKDQFSVERPDGSYFTLKIQPTALEDSAVYFCASSSGTGVAETLYFGSGTRLTVL.

With respect to this clone: Mouse germline and gene names are used. The DNA ends 1 residue before the CDR3 does, and the rest of the CDR3 is filled in from the germline J gene. The chain has TRBV26 and TRBJ2-4; no firm D call. The CDR3 contains 14 residues. Germline V lookup: CDR1 KGHPV, CDR2 FQNQEV (reference sequence). V shed 2 bases and J shed 0 bases, with 6 bases lying between them. CDR3: CASSLGRSQNTLYF. The sequenced part of the CDR3 DNA is TGTGCCAGCAGTCTGGGTAGGAGTCAAAACACCTTGTAC.

As concerns this clone: Mouse germline and gene names are used. The read terminates 1 residue before the CDR3 end, so the remaining end is supplied by the germline J gene. This chain joins TRBV26 and TRBJ1-2; a possible D gene is TRBD1 (6 bases). Deletions cut 2 bases from V and 3 bases from J, with 7 bases between. Looked up from germline, CDR1 is KGHPV and CDR2 is FQNQEV (reference sequence). The CDR3 totals 13 residues. CDR3 amino acids: CASSLTGYSDYTF. CDR3 bases read: TGTGCCAGCAGTCTGACAGGGTACTCCGACTACACC.

Notes on this clone: Mouse gene names apply. The CDR3 goes on 1 residue after the read ends, and that part is filled in from the germline J gene. V is TRBV15 and J is TRBJ1-2, with TRBD1 identical over 7 bases. Trimming cost V 6 bases and J 7 bases; bases outside gene matches: 2. Germline V gene lookup returns CDR1 SGHND and CDR2 FRSKSL. CDR3 size: 11 residues. The CDR3 is CASSRDSDYTF. The covered CDR3 bases are TGTGCCAGCAGCCGGGACAGCGACTACACC.

A note on this clone: Genes and germline come from the mouse. The CDR3 is cut off 1 residue early in the read; its end comes from the germline J gene. The rearrangement joins TRBV15 to TRBJ2-5; 7 bases map to TRBD1. The CDR3 totals 14 residues. The V gene's germline CDR1 is SGHND and CDR2 FRSKSL. The J segment lost 4 bases and the V segment lost 1 base, leaving 2 bases of the junction unmatched. The sequenced part of the CDR3 DNA is TGTGCCAGCAGTTTAGGACAGGGAAAAGACACCCAGTAC. It specifies CASSLGQGKDTQY. In full, the CDR3 is CASSLGQGKDTQYF.

On this clone itself: The germline and genes are mouse ones. The read ends 1 residue before the CDR3 terminus; that terminus is restored from the germline J gene. The chain employs TRBV26 and TRBJ1-2; no clear D. The V end lost 1 base, the J end lost 0 bases, and 6 bases lay between the germline ends. This CDR3 contains 14 residues. Germline assignment: CDR1 KGHPV and CDR2 FQNQEV (reference sequence). CDR3 DNA, as far as it was read: TGTGCCAGCAGTCTGTTCGGGGCAAACTCCGACTACACC. Residues: CASSLFGANSDYT. In full, the CDR3 is CASSLFGANSDYTF.

On this clone: Any gene name here is a mouse gene name. The observed sequence ends 1 residue before the CDR3 terminus, with the missing tail filled in from the germline J gene. This chain joins TRBV26 and TRBJ2-5; TRBD1 matches at 10 bases. Per germline, CDR1 KGHPV and CDR2 FQNQEV (reference sequence). With V trimmed by 6 bases and J by 7 bases, 7 bases remained unmatched. The CDR3 contains 14 residues. The CDR3: CASSLTGGANTQYF. The sequenced CDR3 bases are TGTGCCAGCAGCCTGACAGGGGGCGCGAACACCCAGTAC.

Details on this clone: Genes and germline come from the mouse. CDR3 bases read: TGTGCCAGCAGCCAAGAACAAAAATCCAACGAAAGATTATTT. Its translation: CASSQEQKSNERLF. The entire CDR3 is CASSQEQKSNERLFF. The chain combines TRBV5 with TRBJ1-4; D unresolved. The read stops 1 residue short of the end of the CDR3; the missing end is completed from the germline J gene. Trimming shortened V by 0 bases and J by 2 bases, and 7 bases separated the two germline ends. There are 15 residues in the CDR3. Germline V lookup: CDR1 LGHNA, CDR2 YNLKQL (reference sequence).

Worth noting for this clone: Genes here carry mouse names. The CDR3 goes on 1 residue after the read ends, and that part is filled in from the germline J gene. The chain has TRBV26 and TRBJ2-7; D perhaps matches TRBD1 (6 bases). From germline, CDR1 is KGHPV and CDR2 FQNQEV (reference sequence). This CDR3 is built from 13 residues. With 2 bases removed from V and 4 bases from J, the gap between germline ends came to 9 bases. The DNA read from the CDR3 is TGTGCCAGCAGTCTGAGGGGGAGTTATGAACAGTAC. Encoded protein: CASSLRGSYEQY. The entire CDR3 sequence reads CASSLRGSYEQYF.

This clone was observed a few times. Genes and germline come from the mouse. CDR3 DNA (partial): TGTGCCAGCAGCCCCAGTGGGGGGAGAAACACCTTGTAC. Its protein product is CASSPSGGRNTLY. The whole CDR3 sequence is CASSPSGGRNTLYF. The chain carries TRBV3 and TRBJ2-4, with 7 bases identical to TRBD2. The read falls 1 residue short of the CDR3 end, and the missing part is taken from the germline J gene. V shed 5 bases, J shed 5 bases, and the junction held 7 bases outside the gene matches. CDR1 and CDR2 from the germline V gene are SNHLY and FYNGKV (reference sequence). This CDR3 contains 14 residues.

This clone was seen more than once but under ten times. Genes and germline come from the mouse. The read falls 1 residue short of the CDR3 end, and the missing part is taken from the germline J gene. The chain carries TRBV23 and TRBJ2-1; the table's D call TRBD1 went unverified against the DNA. The CDR3 has 15 residues. CDR1 is KGHTA and CDR2 is FQNQQP in the germline V gene. The covered CDR3 bases are TGCTCCAGCAGTCAATACAGGGAGGACTATGCTGAGCAGTTC. Amino acid sequence: CSSSQYREDYAEQF. The CDR3 as a whole reads CSSSQYREDYAEQFF.

As regards this clone: The listed genes are named as in mouse. Read coverage stops 1 residue before the CDR3 terminus; the germline J gene supplies the remainder. The chain has TRBV12-2 and TRBJ1-4; 8 bases match TRBD1. J was trimmed by 6 bases and V by 3 bases; bases with no gene match: 5. The CDR3 extends over 14 amino acids. Germline lookup yields CDR1 SGHLS and CDR2 HYDKME. CDR3 bases read: TGTGCCAGCTCTTCGACAGGGGTGGACGAAAGATTATTT. Its translation: CASSSTGVDERLF. The whole CDR3 protein reads CASSSTGVDERLFF.

A remark on this clone: Mouse gene names apply. The CDR3 extends 1 residue past the end of the read, so its final part is completed from the germline J gene. The rearrangement joins TRBV26 to TRBJ2-7, with 11 bases lining up with TRBD1. Germline lookup yields CDR1 KGHPV and CDR2 FQNQEV (reference sequence). V was clipped by 1 base and J by 6 bases; unmatched bases: 2. The CDR3 spans 14 residues. The sequenced part of the CDR3 DNA is TGTGCCAGCAGTCTGTTGGACAGGGGGCTTGAACAGTAC. Protein sequence: CASSLLDRGLEQY. The full CDR3 sequence reads CASSLLDRGLEQYF. Full variable domain (missing parts from reference TRBV26 and TRBJ2-7): NSKVIQTPRYLVKGQGQKAKMRCIPEKGHPVVFWYQQNKNNEFKFLINFQNQEVLQQIDMTEKRFSAECPSNSPCSLEIQSSEAGDSALYLCASSLLDRGLEQYFGPGTRLTVL.

About this clone itself: These gene names are mouse names. CDR3 in amino acids: CASSLGTPANTGQLYF. The sequenced CDR3 bases are TGTGCCAGCAGTCTCGGGACACCCGCAAACACCGGGCAGCTCTAC. The chain links TRBV26 to TRBJ2-2, with D tentatively TRBD1 (6 bases). The read ends 1 residue early relative to the CDR3; the germline J gene fills the gap. Trimming stripped 3 bases from V and 0 bases from J, with 11 bases between. Looked up from germline, CDR1 is KGHPV and CDR2 is FQNQEV (reference sequence). This CDR3 region has 16 residues.

This clone was counted between two and nine times. The genes and germline here are from mouse. CDR3 sequence: CASSQERDIYEQYF. The covered CDR3 bases are TGTGCCAGCAGCCAAGAAAGGGACATTTATGAACAGTAC. The chain has TRBV5 and TRBJ2-7; TRBD1 is a possible D gene (6 bases). The CDR3 end falls 1 residue outside the read, so it is completed with the germline J gene. The CDR3 has 14 amino acids. The V and J ends lost 0 bases and 4 bases respectively, with 10 bases between them. Germline CDR1 and CDR2: LGHNA and YNLKQL (reference sequence).

This clone was detected only a few times. Germline and genes: mouse. The read ends 1 residue early relative to the CDR3; the germline J gene fills the gap. The sample holds other DNA sequences that translate to the same CDR3. This sequence joins TRBV16 and TRBJ2-7; a possible D gene is TRBD1 (5 bases). From germline, CDR1 is SGHSA and CDR2 FRNQAP. The CDR3 has 12 amino acids. Trimming shortened V by 0 bases and J by 5 bases, and 5 bases separated the two germline ends. Partial CDR3 DNA: TGTGCAAGCAGCTTAGACAGGGATGAACAGTAC. Its translation is CASSLDRDEQY. The CDR3 in its entirety is CASSLDRDEQYF.

As for this clone: Mouse gene names apply. The read stops 1 residue short of the end of the CDR3; the missing end is completed from the germline J gene. The chain recombines TRBV3 with TRBJ2-3; perhaps TRBD1 as D (5 bases). The CDR3 length is 13 residues. CDR1 is SNHLY and CDR2 is FYNGKV in the germline V gene (reference sequence). Between the trimmed V and J ends, which lost 4 bases and 1 base, there was a span of 6 bases. The CDR3 DNA, read in part, is TGTGCCAGCAGCTCGACAGGTGCAGAAACGCTGTAT. It specifies CASSSTGAETLY. The CDR3 in its entirety is CASSSTGAETLYF. Based on the CDR3 plus reference TRBV3 and TRBJ2-3, the full variable domain is GPKVLQIPSHQIIDMGQMVTLNCDPVSNHLYFYWYKQILGQQMEFLVNFYNGKVMEKSKLFKDQFSVERPDGSYFTLKIQPTALEDSAVYFCASSSTGAETLYFGSGTRLTVL.

On this clone itself: Gene and germline names: mouse. The read falls 1 residue short of the CDR3 end, and the missing part is taken from the germline J gene. This chain connects TRBV26 to TRBJ2-3; D perhaps matches TRBD1 (6 bases). This CDR3 has 14 residues. The V end lost 3 bases, the J end lost 0 bases, and 7 bases lay between the germline ends. CDR1 and CDR2 (germline): KGHPV, FQNQEV (reference sequence). CDR3 DNA (partial): TGTGCCAGCAGTCTACAGGGTAGTGCAGAAACGCTGTAT. Translating it yields CASSLQGSAETLY. The full CDR3 reads CASSLQGSAETLYF.

Concerning this clone: Gene and germline names: mouse. The read terminates 1 residue ahead of where the CDR3 ends, so the germline J gene completes it. The sample has other DNA sequences that encode this CDR3 too. The V call is TRBV26, the J call TRBJ2-4; 8 bases are shared with TRBD2. The V and J ends lost 0 bases and 5 bases, in that order; junction bases with no gene match: 1. The CDR3 runs to 14 residues. Germline V gene data show CDR1 as KGHPV and CDR2 as FQNQEV (reference sequence). The CDR3 protein is CASSLSTGGNTLYF. The DNA read from the CDR3 is TGTGCCAGCAGTCTGTCTACTGGGGGAAACACCTTGTAC.

In this sample, this clone turned up a few times. Mouse gene names and germline throughout. The CDR3 end lies 1 residue beyond the end of the read and is filled in from the germline J gene. This rearrangement joins TRBV4 to TRBJ2-4; 8 nucleotides align to TRBD2. CDR3 length: 14 amino acids. Trimming at V came to 5 bases and at J to 1 base, leaving 2 bases not matched to a gene. Per the germline V gene, CDR1 is LGHDT and CDR2 is YNNKQL (reference sequence). CDR3 in amino acids: CASSKLGGQNTLYF. The CDR3 DNA, read in part, is TGTGCCAGCAGCAAACTGGGGGGTCAAAACACCTTGTAC.

As for this clone: Gene names follow the mouse nomenclature. The sequenced fragment ends 1 residue before the CDR3 boundary, so the rest is inferred from the germline J gene. V is TRBV12-1 and J is TRBJ2-1; possible D gene TRBD1, 6 bases. The CDR3 covers 15 residues. Germline V gives CDR1 SGHSN, CDR2 HYEKVE. V was cut by 0 bases and J by 3 bases, with 11 bases left in between. CDR3 loop: CASSLTGWGYAEQFF. The CDR3 DNA, read in part, is TGTGCCAGCTCTCTCACAGGGTGGGGCTATGCTGAGCAGTTC.